The 31 T cell receptor beta chains below were found in one sample sequenced in a study of cytomegalovirus exposure and HLA in healthy donors (TCRdb year 2017). Library preparation was by the immunoSEQ multiplex PCR assay. For the multiplex PCR, a mixture combining 60 forward primers for TCR Vbeta segments and 13 reverse primers for TCR Jbeta segments was used. TCRdb stores this immuneACCESS table with in-frame sequences only. Part of the clones is absent; in the studies checked, under half of the shortfall reflects unresolved V genes, and no reason is known for the rest. The sample table holds about 180,000 clones, of which around 81% were seen once. Clones ranked in the top ten supply approximately 2% of the sample. Material for sequencing was PBMCs. These receptors were taken from a woman between 25 and 40 years old in good health and CMV-seronegative.

This sequence joins TRBV5-4 and TRBJ2-7, with 11 nucleotides matching TRBD2. This CDR3 spans 15 amino acids. Germline V gene lookup returns CDR1 SGHNT and CDR2 YYREEE (reference sequence). V lost 2 bases to trimming and J lost 4 bases; unmatched junction nucleotides: 5. The DNA of the CDR3 is TGTGCCAGCAGCTTACTAGCGGGAGTATGGTACGAGCAGTACTTC. The encoded protein is CASSLLAGVWYEQYF.

The gene calls are TRBV27 and TRBJ1-2; TRBD1 aligns across 9 bases. CDR1 and CDR2 (germline): MNHEY, SMNVEV (reference sequence). Losses at the gene ends were 2 bases for V and 4 bases for J; bases not matched to a gene: 5. This CDR3 is built from 15 residues. The CDR3 DNA follows: TGTGCCAGCAGTTTAACGGGACAGGGTTTCTATGGCTACACCTTC. This encodes CASSLTGQGFYGYTF.

This clone was counted between two and nine times. V usage is TRBV9 and J usage is TRBJ1-2, with 10 bases lining up with TRBD1. J lost 3 bases, V lost 2 bases, and 7 bases had no gene match. This CDR3 comprises 16 residues. Per germline, CDR1 SGDLS and CDR2 YYNGEE. The CDR3 sequence is CASSVDDRGLDYGYTF. CDR3 nucleotide sequence: TGTGCCAGCAGCGTGGACGACAGGGGGCTAGACTATGGCTACACCTTC. The full variable domain, in which reference TRBV9 and TRBJ1-2 provide the parts outside the CDR3, is DSGVTQTPKHLITATGQRVTLRCSPRSGDLSVYWYQQSLDQGLQFLIQYYNGEERAKGNILERFSAQQFPDLHSELNLSSLELGDSALYFCASSVDDRGLDYGYTFGSGTRLTVV.

This chain uses TRBV5-4 with TRBJ1-1, with TRBD1 as a possible D gene (5 bases). Trimming pared 4 bases from V and 5 bases from J, leaving 15 bases between. Germline assignment: CDR1 SGHNT and CDR2 YYREEE (reference sequence). The length of the CDR3 is 14 residues. Here the CDR3 DNA reads TGTGCCAGCAGCGGGTCAGGGTTGTGGACTGAAGCTTTCTTT. It yields the protein CASSGSGLWTEAFF.

This clone occurred a few times. J is TRBJ2-1 and V is TRBV4-2; TRBD2 matches 8 bases. V was clipped by 0 bases and J by 0 bases; unmatched bases: 4. The CDR3 is made up of 17 amino acids. Germline loops: CDR1 LGHNA, CDR2 YNFKEQ. DNA of the CDR3: TGTGCCAGCAGCCAAGATAGCAGCGGGAGCTCCTACAATGAGCAGTTCTTC. Its protein is CASSQDSSGSSYNEQFF.

A few counts support this clone. It differs at one base from a far larger clone, so likely a read error. The sample holds other DNA sequences that translate to the same CDR3. The chain recombines TRBV4-1 with TRBJ1-6, with 7 bases fitting TRBD1. V was pared by 0 bases and J by 7 bases, with 3 bases of the junction left unmatched. Germline V gene sequence: CDR1 MGHRA, CDR2 YSYEKL. The CDR3 runs to 15 residues. The CDR3 is CASSQDGTDNSPLHF. CDR3 nucleotides: TGCGCCAGCAGCCAAGATGGGACAGACAATTCACCCCTCCACTTT.

This chain uses TRBV16 with TRBJ1-4; a weak D match, TRBD1 (6 bases). This CDR3 spans 14 amino acids. Per germline, CDR1 KGHSY and CDR2 FQNENV. The V and J ends lost 5 bases and 4 bases respectively, with 11 bases between them. The CDR3 sequence is CASSKQGYNEKLFF. In DNA, the CDR3 is TGTGCCAGCAGCAAACAGGGATATAATGAAAAACTGTTTTTT.

V usage is TRBV11-3 and J usage is TRBJ1-1; tentative D call: TRBD1 (5 bases). The CDR3 loop spans 16 amino acids. Trimming stripped 4 bases from V and 1 base from J, with 16 bases between. Germline V lookup: CDR1 SGHNT, CDR2 YENEEA. The CDR3 DNA follows: TGTGCCAGCAGCTCCCAGGGCTCTAGAGGGAACACTGAAGCTTTCTTT. It encodes CASSSQGSRGNTEAFF.

In the case of this clone: A junction boundary mismatches the germline segment, possibly from a read error. The rearrangement joins TRBV7-9 to TRBJ2-4; a possible D gene is TRBD1 (6 bases). From germline, CDR1 is SEHNR and CDR2 FQNEAQ (reference sequence). This CDR3 contains 17 residues. CDR3 sequence reads: CSSSLVGDILAKNSQYF. CDR3 nucleotides: TGTTCCAGCAGCTTAGTAGGGGACATCCTAGCCAAAAACAGTCAGTACTTC.

This chain connects TRBV6-1 to TRBJ2-7; 10 bases agree with TRBD1. Germline trimming cut 6 bases from V and 6 bases from J; bases unmatched to any gene: 5. The CDR3 runs to 13 residues. Germline V CDR1 and CDR2: MNHNS, SASEGT. CDR3 sequence: CASSEGQGSEQYF. CDR3 DNA: TGTGCCAGCAGCGAGGGACAGGGGAGCGAGCAGTACTTC.

This rearrangement joins TRBV6-1 to TRBJ2-1; TRBD2 might be the D (6 bases). The CDR3 spans 16 residues. Germline loops: CDR1 MNHNS, CDR2 SASEGT. Trimming pared 2 bases from V and 9 bases from J, leaving 20 bases between. The CDR3 loop reads CASSEISGPPSSEQFF. The DNA for the CDR3 is TGTGCCAGCAGTGAAATTAGCGGACCCCCCTCCAGTGAGCAGTTCTTC.

The rearrangement joins TRBV9 to TRBJ2-7; 11 bases match TRBD2. CDR1 and CDR2 from the germline V gene are SGDLS and YYNGEE. V dropped 4 bases and J dropped 3; count of bases not matched to a gene: 6. This CDR3 is 15 amino acids long. CDR3 DNA sequence: TGTGCCAGCAGCCCAGGGCTAGCGGGGGGCTACGAGCAGTACTTC. Protein: CASSPGLAGGYEQYF.

This clone came up a few times. This chain joins TRBV7-9 and TRBJ1-2; TRBD1 matches at 8 bases. With 4 bases clipped from V and 5 bases from J, the junction kept 3 bases outside the gene matches. The germline CDR1 and CDR2 sequences are SEHNR and FQNEAQ (reference sequence). The CDR3 runs 13 residues. The CDR3 sequence: CASSSDRAYGYTF. The CDR3 bases are TGTGCCAGCAGCTCGGACAGGGCGTATGGCTACACCTTC.

This clone was found a few times. The chain recombines TRBV5-6 with TRBJ2-7; the D is unclear. The V end lost 2 bases, the J end lost 7 bases, and 13 bases lay between the germline ends. The CDR3 runs to 13 residues. Per germline, CDR1 SGHDT and CDR2 YYEEEE. The CDR3 loop reads CASSFDWIGEQYF. The CDR3 DNA sequence: TGTGCCAGCAGCTTTGACTGGATAGGTGAGCAGTACTTC.

This clone was recorded a few times. The rearrangement links TRBV11-2 to TRBJ1-1; D unclear. Germline V gives CDR1 SGHAT, CDR2 FQNNGV. The V and J ends lost 0 bases and 5 bases respectively, with 10 bases between them. This CDR3 is built from 14 residues. The CDR3 loop reads CASSLDTGSTEAFF. CDR3 bases: TGTGCCAGCAGCTTAGATACGGGTTCGACTGAAGCTTTCTTT.

The chain couples TRBV11-1 to TRBJ1-2, with D perhaps TRBD1 (6 bases). The germline V gene has CDR1 SGHAT and CDR2 FQDESV (reference sequence). V lost 5 bases and J 7 bases, leaving 20 bases between the germline ends. The CDR3 extends over 15 amino acids. In DNA, the CDR3 is TGTGCCAGCAGCGTCGGGACGCCAGGGGCGGGTGGCTACACCTTC. Translation gives CASSVGTPGAGGYTF.

V and J are TRBV4-3 and TRBJ1-3, with 9 bases lining up with TRBD1. V shed 0 bases, J shed 4 bases, and the junction held 7 bases outside the gene matches. The CDR3 runs 17 residues. Germline CDR1 is LGHNA and CDR2 is YSLEER. CDR3 in DNA: TGCGCCAGCAGCCAAGAAGTCTACGGACAGGGGGGAAACACCATATATTTT. It encodes CASSQEVYGQGGNTIYF.

This chain connects TRBV7-9 to TRBJ2-1, with 8 bases identical to TRBD2. The V and J ends lost 3 bases and 15 bases, in that order; junction bases with no gene match: 4. CDR1 and CDR2 from the germline V gene are SEHNR and FQNEAQ (reference sequence). The CDR3 consists of 11 residues. DNA for the CDR3: TGTGCCAGCAGCTTCGGGACTAGTTTGTTCTTC. Translation: CASSFGTSLFF.

The chain links TRBV9 to TRBJ2-7, with D hard to call. This CDR3 region has 15 residues. V dropped 4 bases and J dropped 0 bases, with 14 bases sitting between them. Germline V CDR1 and CDR2: SGDLS, YYNGEE. This chain's CDR3 is CASSPSPTNSYEQYF. CDR3 sequence (DNA): TGTGCCAGCAGCCCGAGCCCTACGAACTCCTACGAGCAGTACTTC.

The chain recombines TRBV5-1 with TRBJ2-1; D possibly corresponds to TRBD1 (6 bases). Per the germline V gene, CDR1 is SGHRS and CDR2 is YFSETQ. This CDR3 is built from 15 residues. Trimming shortened V by 0 bases and J by 5 bases, and 12 bases separated the two germline ends. The CDR3 DNA reads as TGCGCCAGCAGCTTGGGGGGACAAATCAACAATGAGCAGTTCTTC. Encoded protein: CASSLGGQINNEQFF.

The chain recombines TRBV12-5 with TRBJ2-7; D remains ambiguous. Trimming left V 1 base short and J 3 bases short, with 7 bases between. The germline V gene has CDR1 LGHNT and CDR2 FRNRAP. CDR3 length equals 13 residues. The CDR3 nucleotides read TGTGCTAGTGGTTTGGGCGCCGGCTACGAGCAGTACTTC. This sequence encodes CASGLGAGYEQYF.

This chain joins TRBV29-1 and TRBJ2-1; 11 bases match TRBD2. This CDR3 has 14 residues. The ends lost 6 bases at V and 4 bases at J; junction bases unmatched: 5. CDR1 and CDR2 (germline): SQVTM, ANQGSEA. The CDR3 reads CSVPTSGTYNEQFF. DNA for the CDR3: TGCAGCGTACCGACTAGCGGGACATACAATGAGCAGTTCTTC.

A single count supports this clone. This chain's CDR3 is CASSLSGGLPSSYEQYF. Here the CDR3 DNA reads TGTGCCAGCAGCCTTAGCGGGGGACTCCCTAGCTCCTACGAGCAGTACTTC. The J gene is TRBJ2-7, the V gene TRBV27; the match to TRBD2 covers 9 bases. CDR3 size: 17 residues. J lost 0 bases, V lost 6 bases, and 12 bases had no gene match. Germline CDR1 and CDR2: MNHEY and SMNVEV (reference sequence).

On this clone: This sample includes further DNA sequences coding for the same CDR3. The V gene is TRBV27, the J gene TRBJ1-5; 9 nucleotides line up with TRBD1. The germline V gene encodes CDR1 MNHEY and CDR2 SMNVEV (reference sequence). There are 14 residues in the CDR3. J gave up 6 bases and V 5 bases, and 5 bases lay outside the gene matches. The CDR3 region has the DNA TGTGCCAGCAGTCTAAGACAGGGGGGTCAGCCCCAGCATTTT. It translates to CASSLRQGGQPQHF.

The chain employs TRBV5-8 and TRBJ2-7; 8 bases are shared with TRBD2. The germline CDR1 and CDR2 sequences are SGHTS and YDEGEE. Germline trimming cut 1 base from V and 3 bases from J; bases unmatched to any gene: 9. CDR3 length equals 16 residues. CDR3 nucleotides: TGTGCCAGCAGCTTGAGGACGGGAGGGAGCCTCTACGAGCAGTACTTC. It is translated as CASSLRTGGSLYEQYF. Full variable domain (missing parts from reference TRBV5-8 and TRBJ2-7): EAGVTQSPTHLIKTRGQQATLRCSPISGHTSVYWYQQALGLGLQFLLWYDEGEERNRGNFPPRFSGRQFPNYSSELNVNALELEDSALYLCASSLRTGGSLYEQYFGPGTRLTVT.

The rearrangement uses TRBV5-1 and TRBJ2-2; a weak D match, TRBD1 (6 bases). The CDR3 has 15 residues. The V gene's germline CDR1 is SGHRS and CDR2 YFSETQ. V was trimmed by 2 bases and J by 2 bases, leaving 10 bases between them. The CDR3 sequence: CASSFAGANTGELFF. CDR3 bases: TGCGCCAGCAGCTTCGCAGGGGCCAACACCGGGGAGCTGTTTTTT.

A note on this clone: The sample contains more than one DNA sequence encoding this CDR3. J is TRBJ1-5 and V is TRBV28, with a tentative D call TRBD1 (6 bases). The CDR3 sequence is 14 residues long. Germline V gene data show CDR1 as MDHEN and CDR2 as SYDVKM. V was cut by 6 bases and J by 5 bases, with 14 bases left in between. The CDR3 here is CASSSASGDQPQHF. The CDR3 DNA is TGTGCCAGCAGCTCCGCCTCAGGGGATCAGCCCCAGCATTTT.

The J gene is TRBJ1-1, the V gene TRBV20-1; D gene ambiguous. V was shortened by 0 bases and J by 4 bases, with 3 bases between the two germline ends. The V gene's germline CDR1 is DFQATT and CDR2 SNEGSKA (reference sequence). This CDR3 spans 11 amino acids. The CDR3 DNA reads as TGCAGTGCTAGAGATCTCACTGAAGCTTTCTTT. Its translation is CSARDLTEAFF.

The rearrangement joins TRBV7-9 to TRBJ2-7; 8 bases align to TRBD1. Germline V CDR1 and CDR2: SEHNR, FQNEAQ (reference sequence). The CDR3 is 16 amino acids. V lost 5 bases to trimming and J lost 2 bases; unmatched junction nucleotides: 11. The DNA for the CDR3 is TGTGCCAGCAGCACACAACCGGGACAGGAGACCTACGAGCAGTACTTC. Translated: CASSTQPGQETYEQYF.

The gene calls are TRBV6-1 and TRBJ1-4, with D maybe TRBD1 (6 bases). CDR1 is MNHNS and CDR2 is SASEGT in the germline V gene. CDR3 length equals 16 residues. Between the trimmed V and J ends, which lost 4 bases and 5 bases, there was a span of 17 bases. CDR3 DNA: TGTGCCAGCAGTGTATGGGGGGGCCGAGTGAATGAAAAACTGTTTTTT. Translation: CASSVWGGRVNEKLFF.

The table lists this clone with a count of one. This chain uses TRBV11-2 with TRBJ2-7; D not resolved. V gave up 1 base and J gave up 6 bases, with 7 bases separating them. The CDR3 sequence is 12 residues long. Germline V gene data show CDR1 as SGHAT and CDR2 as FQNNGV. The CDR3 bases are TGTGCCAGCAGCTTAGCACACGCCGAGCAGTACTTC. The encoded protein is CASSLAHAEQYF.